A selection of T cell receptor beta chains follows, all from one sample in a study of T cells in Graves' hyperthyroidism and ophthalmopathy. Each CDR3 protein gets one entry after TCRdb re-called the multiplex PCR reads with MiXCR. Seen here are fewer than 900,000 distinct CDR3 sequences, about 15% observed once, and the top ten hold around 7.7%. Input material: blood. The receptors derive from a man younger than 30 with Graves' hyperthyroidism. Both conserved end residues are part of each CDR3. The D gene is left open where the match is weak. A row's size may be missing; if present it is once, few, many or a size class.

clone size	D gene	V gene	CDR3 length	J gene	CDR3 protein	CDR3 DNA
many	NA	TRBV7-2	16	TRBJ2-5	CASSLRRPATVETQYF	TGTGCCAGCAGCTTAAGGCGGCCAGCCACGGTGGAGACCCAGTACTTC
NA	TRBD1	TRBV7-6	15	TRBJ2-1	CASSRGTGARGEQFF	TGTGCCAGCAGCCGAGGGACAGGGGCCCGGGGTGAGCAGTTCTTC
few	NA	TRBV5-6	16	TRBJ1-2	CASSLDGMAPNYGYTF	TGTGCCAGCAGCTTGGATGGGATGGCTCCCAACTATGGCTACACCTTC
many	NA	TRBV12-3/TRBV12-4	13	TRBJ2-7	CASSMTGADEQYF	TGTGCCAGCAGTATGACTGGGGCCGACGAGCAGTACTTC
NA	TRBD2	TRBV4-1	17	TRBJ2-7	CASSRQGPGLFTYEQYF	TGCGCCAGCAGCCGCCAAGGCCCGGGACTATTCACCTACGAGCAGTACTTC
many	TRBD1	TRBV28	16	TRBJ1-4	CASSSLRTGAGEKLFF	TGTGCCAGCAGTTCTCTTCGGACAGGGGCAGGAGAAAAACTGTTTTTT
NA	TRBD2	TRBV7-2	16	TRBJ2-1	CASSLELAGGPSEQFF	TGTGCCAGCAGCTTAGAATTGGCGGGAGGGCCCTCGGAGCAGTTCTTC
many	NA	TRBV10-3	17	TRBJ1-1	CAISEESSGHKNTEAFF	TGTGCCATCAGTGAGGAGTCCTCGGGACATAAGAACACTGAAGCTTTCTTT
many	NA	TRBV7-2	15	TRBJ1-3	CASSESSLSGNTIYF	TGTGCCAGCAGCGAGTCGTCACTCTCTGGAAACACCATATATTTT
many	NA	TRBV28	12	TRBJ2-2	CASSLRGGELFF	TGTGCCAGCAGTTTACGAGGAGGGGAGCTGTTTTTT
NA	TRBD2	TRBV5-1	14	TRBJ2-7	CASSLTSGVVEQYF	TGCGCCAGCAGCTTGACTAGCGGGGTCGTGGAGCAGTACTTC
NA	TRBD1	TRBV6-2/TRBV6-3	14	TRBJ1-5	CASRGQLSNQPQHF	TGTGCCAGCAGGGGACAGCTAAGCAATCAGCCCCAGCATTTT
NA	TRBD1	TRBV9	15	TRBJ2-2	CASSVRDRATGELFF	TGTGCCAGCAGCGTCCGGGACAGGGCTACCGGGGAGCTGTTTTTT
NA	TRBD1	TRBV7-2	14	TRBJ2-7	CASSRTGGRIEQYF	TGTGCCAGCAGCCGGACAGGGGGTCGGATCGAGCAGTACTTC
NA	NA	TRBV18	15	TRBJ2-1	CASSPPGGLSNEQFF	TGTGCCAGCTCACCACCGGGGGGTCTATCGAATGAGCAGTTCTTC
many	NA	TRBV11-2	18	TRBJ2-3	CASSSRRDLPPFTDTQYF	TGTGCCAGCAGCTCCCGCCGGGACTTACCTCCATTCACAGATACGCAGTATTTT
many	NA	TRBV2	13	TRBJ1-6	CASGKQTGSPLHF	TGTGCCAGCGGAAAACAAACAGGGTCACCCCTCCACTTT
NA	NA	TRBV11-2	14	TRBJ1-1	CASSLAGGLMEAFF	TGTGCCAGCAGCTTAGCAGGTGGACTAATGGAGGCTTTCTTT
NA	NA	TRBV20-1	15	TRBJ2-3	CSASPRVAATDTQYF	TGCAGTGCTAGTCCCCGGGTGGCGGCCACAGATACGCAGTATTTT
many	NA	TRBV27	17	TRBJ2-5	CASSLTSIGRRGETQYF	TGTGCCAGCAGTCTCACGTCGATCGGGAGGAGGGGGGAGACCCAGTACTTC
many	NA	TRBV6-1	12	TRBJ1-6	CATRDVNSPLHF	TGTGCCACAAGGGACGTTAATTCACCCCTCCACTTT
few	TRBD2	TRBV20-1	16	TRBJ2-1	CSASSRGLAGYNEQFF	TGCAGTGCTAGCTCTCGGGGGCTAGCGGGCTACAATGAGCAGTTCTTC
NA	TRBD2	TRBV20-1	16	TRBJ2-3	CSARPSGRAFTDTQYF	TGCAGTGCTAGACCTAGCGGGAGGGCGTTTACAGATACGCAGTATTTT
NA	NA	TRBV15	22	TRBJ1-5	CATSRDGTGAGGKHYSNQPQHF	TGTGCCACCAGCAGAGATGGGACCGGGGCAGGCGGAAAACATTATAGCAATCAGCCCCAGCATTTT
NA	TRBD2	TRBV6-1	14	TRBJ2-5	CASSSPGLQETQYF	TGTGCCAGCAGTTCGCCGGGACTACAAGAGACCCAGTACTTC
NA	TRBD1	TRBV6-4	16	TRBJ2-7	CASSDAGDRAPYEQYF	TGTGCCAGCAGTGACGCGGGCGACAGGGCTCCCTACGAGCAGTACTTC
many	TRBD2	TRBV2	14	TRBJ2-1	CASGETSGNNEQFF	TGTGCCAGCGGCGAGACTAGCGGAAACAATGAGCAGTTCTTC
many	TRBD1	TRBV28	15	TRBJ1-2	CASSSAGQPTNGYTF	TGTGCCAGCAGTTCGGCGGGACAGCCGACTAATGGCTACACCTTC
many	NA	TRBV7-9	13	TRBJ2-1	CASRGRNNNEQFF	TGTGCCAGCCGCGGAAGGAACAACAATGAGCAGTTCTTC
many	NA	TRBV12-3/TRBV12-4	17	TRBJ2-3	CASSLADLGGSTDTQYF	TGTGCCAGCAGTTTAGCTGATTTGGGCGGAAGCACAGATACGCAGTATTTT
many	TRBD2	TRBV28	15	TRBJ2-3	CASSSSGRVGDTQYF	TGTGCCAGCAGTTCAAGCGGGAGGGTGGGAGATACGCAGTATTTT
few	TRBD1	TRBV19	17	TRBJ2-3	CASSPPPQGALTDTQYF	TGTGCCAGTAGTCCCCCCCCGCAGGGGGCTCTCACAGATACGCAGTATTTT
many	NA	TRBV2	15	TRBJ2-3	CASRTGLSSTDTQYF	TGTGCCAGCAGGACGGGACTTTCTAGCACAGATACGCAGTATTTT
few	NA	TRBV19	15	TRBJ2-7	CASSIGGLGSYEQYF	TGTGCCAGTAGTATAGGGGGATTGGGCTCCTACGAGCAGTACTTC
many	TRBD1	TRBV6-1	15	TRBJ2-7	CASRTRGTGAHEQYF	TGTGCCAGCAGGACCCGTGGGACAGGGGCCCACGAGCAGTACTTC
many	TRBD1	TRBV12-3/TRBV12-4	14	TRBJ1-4	CASSLRGRREKLFF	TGTGCCAGCAGTTTGAGGGGGCGCCGGGAAAAACTGTTTTTT
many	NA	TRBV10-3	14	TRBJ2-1	CAISGTSNRDEQFF	TGTGCCATCAGCGGGACCTCGAACCGGGATGAGCAGTTCTTC
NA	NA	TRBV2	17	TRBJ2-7	CASRGDPWQRTTYEQYF	TGTGCCAGCAGGGGGGATCCTTGGCAACGGACCACCTACGAGCAGTACTTC
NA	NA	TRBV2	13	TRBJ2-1	CASRIPQGYEQFF	TGTGCCAGCAGAATACCACAGGGCTATGAGCAGTTCTTC
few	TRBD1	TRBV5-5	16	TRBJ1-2	CASSPTQGQGEDGYTF	TGTGCCAGCAGCCCGACACAGGGACAGGGGGAAGATGGCTACACCTTC
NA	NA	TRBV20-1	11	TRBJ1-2	CSARVRDGYTF	TGCAGTGCTAGAGTAAGAGATGGCTACACCTTC
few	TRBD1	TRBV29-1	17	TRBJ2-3	CSVESPGQGVVGDTQYF	TGCAGCGTTGAGTCGCCGGGACAGGGGGTTGTTGGAGATACGCAGTATTTT
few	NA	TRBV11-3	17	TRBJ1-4	CASSSLLDSRTNEKLFF	TGTGCCAGCAGCTCTCTCCTTGACAGCCGCACAAATGAAAAACTGTTTTTT
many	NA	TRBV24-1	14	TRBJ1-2	CATSDFRRGGGYTF	TGTGCCACCAGTGATTTTCGCAGGGGTGGAGGCTACACCTTC
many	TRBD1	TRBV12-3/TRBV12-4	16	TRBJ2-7	CASSLRTGVSSYEQYF	TGTGCCAGCAGTTTACGGACAGGGGTAAGCTCCTACGAGCAGTACTTC